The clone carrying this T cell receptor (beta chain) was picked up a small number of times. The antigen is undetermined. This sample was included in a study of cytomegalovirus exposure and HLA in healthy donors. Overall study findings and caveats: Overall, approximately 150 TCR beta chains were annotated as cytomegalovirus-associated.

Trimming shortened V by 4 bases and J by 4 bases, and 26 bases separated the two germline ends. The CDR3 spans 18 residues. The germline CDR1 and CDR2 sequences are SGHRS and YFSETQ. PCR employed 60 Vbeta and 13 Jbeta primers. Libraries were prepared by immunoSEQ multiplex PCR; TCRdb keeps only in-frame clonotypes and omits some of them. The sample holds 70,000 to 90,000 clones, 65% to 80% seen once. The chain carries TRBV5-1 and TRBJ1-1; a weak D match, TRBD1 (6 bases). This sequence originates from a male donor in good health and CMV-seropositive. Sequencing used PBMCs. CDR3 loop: CASSPIGLEQGRVTEAFF. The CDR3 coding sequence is TGCGCCAGCAGCCCTATTGGCTTGGAGCAGGGGAGGGTCACTGAAGCTTTCTTT. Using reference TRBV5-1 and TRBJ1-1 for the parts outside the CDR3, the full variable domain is KAGVTQTPRYLIKTRGQQVTLSCSPISGHRSVSWYQQTPGQGLQFLFEYFSETQRNKGNFPGRFSGRQFSNSRSEMNVSTLELGDSALYLCASSPIGLEQGRVTEAFFGQGTRLTVV.